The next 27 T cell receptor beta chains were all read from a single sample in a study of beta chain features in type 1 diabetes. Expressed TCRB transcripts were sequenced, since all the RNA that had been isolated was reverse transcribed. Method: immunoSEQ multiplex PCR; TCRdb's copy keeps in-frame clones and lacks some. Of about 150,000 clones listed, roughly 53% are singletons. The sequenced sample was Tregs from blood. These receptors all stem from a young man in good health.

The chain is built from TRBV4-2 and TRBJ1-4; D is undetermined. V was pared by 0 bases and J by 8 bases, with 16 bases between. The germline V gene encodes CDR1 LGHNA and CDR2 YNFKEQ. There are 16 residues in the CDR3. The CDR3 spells CASSQDLGFLTEKLFF. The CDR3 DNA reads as TGTGCCAGCAGCCAAGATCTCGGCTTCCTGACAGAAAAACTGTTTTTT.

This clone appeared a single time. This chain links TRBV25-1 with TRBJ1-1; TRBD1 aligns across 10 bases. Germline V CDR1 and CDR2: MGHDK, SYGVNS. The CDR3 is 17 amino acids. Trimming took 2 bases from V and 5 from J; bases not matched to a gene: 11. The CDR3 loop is CASSETGQGIGLTEAFF. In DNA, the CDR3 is TGTGCCAGCAGTGAAACGGGACAGGGGATCGGATTAACTGAAGCTTTCTTT.

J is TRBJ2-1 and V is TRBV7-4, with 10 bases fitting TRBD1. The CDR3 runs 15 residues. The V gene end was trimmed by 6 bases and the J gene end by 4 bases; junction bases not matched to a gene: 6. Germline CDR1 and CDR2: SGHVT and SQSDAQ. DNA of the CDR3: TGTGCCAGCAGTTGCCGGGACAGGGGTTACAATGAGCAGTTCTTC. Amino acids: CASSCRDRGYNEQFF.

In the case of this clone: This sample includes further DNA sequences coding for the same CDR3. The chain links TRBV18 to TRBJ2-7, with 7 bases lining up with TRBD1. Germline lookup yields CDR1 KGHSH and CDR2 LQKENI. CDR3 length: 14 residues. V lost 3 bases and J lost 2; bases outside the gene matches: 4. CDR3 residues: CASSPGTETYEQYF. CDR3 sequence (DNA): TGTGCCAGCTCACCCGGGACAGAGACCTACGAGCAGTACTTC.

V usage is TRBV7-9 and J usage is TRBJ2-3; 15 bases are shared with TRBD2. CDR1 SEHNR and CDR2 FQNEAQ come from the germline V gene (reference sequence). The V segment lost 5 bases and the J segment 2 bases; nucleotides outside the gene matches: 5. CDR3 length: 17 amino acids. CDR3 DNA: TGTGCCAGCAGCCCCGGACTAGCGGGGGGGCACACAGATACGCAGTATTTT. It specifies CASSPGLAGGHTDTQYF. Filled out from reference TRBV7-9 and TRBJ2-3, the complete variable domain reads DTGVSQNPRHKITKRGQNVTFRCDPISEHNRLYWYRQTLGQGPEFLTYFQNEAQLEKSRLLSDRFSAERPKGSFSTLEIQRTEQGDSAMYLCASSPGLAGGHTDTQYFGPGTRLTVL.

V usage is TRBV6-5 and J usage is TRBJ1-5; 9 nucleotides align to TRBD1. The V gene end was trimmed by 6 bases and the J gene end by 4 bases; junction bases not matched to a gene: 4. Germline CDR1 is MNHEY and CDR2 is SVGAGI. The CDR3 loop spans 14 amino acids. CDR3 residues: CASRGQGGNQPQHF. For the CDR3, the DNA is TGTGCCAGCAGGGGACAGGGAGGGAATCAGCCCCAGCATTTT.

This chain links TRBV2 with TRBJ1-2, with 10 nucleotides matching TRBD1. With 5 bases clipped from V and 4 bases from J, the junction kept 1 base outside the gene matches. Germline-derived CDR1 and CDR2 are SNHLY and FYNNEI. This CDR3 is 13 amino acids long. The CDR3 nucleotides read TGTGCCAGCAGTTGGACAGGGGGCTATGGCTACACCTTC. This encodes CASSWTGGYGYTF. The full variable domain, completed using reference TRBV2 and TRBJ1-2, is EPEVTQTPSHQVTQMGQEVILRCVPISNHLYFYWYRQILGQKVEFLVSFYNNEISEKSEIFDDQFSVERPDGSNFTLKIRSTKLEDSAMYFCASSWTGGYGYTFGSGTRLTVV.

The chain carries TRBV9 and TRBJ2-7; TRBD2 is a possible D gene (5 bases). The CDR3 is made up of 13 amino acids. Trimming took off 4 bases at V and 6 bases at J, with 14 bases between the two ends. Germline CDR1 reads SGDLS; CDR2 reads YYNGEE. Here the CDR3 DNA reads TGTGCCAGCAGCTCTGGGCTAGCTGGCGAGCAGTACTTC. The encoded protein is CASSSGLAGEQYF.

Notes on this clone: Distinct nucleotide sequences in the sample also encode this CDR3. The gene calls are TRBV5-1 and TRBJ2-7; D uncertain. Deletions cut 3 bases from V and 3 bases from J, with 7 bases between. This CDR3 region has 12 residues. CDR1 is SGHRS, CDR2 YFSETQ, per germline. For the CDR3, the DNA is TGCGCCAGCAGCTCCTCGGGCTACGAGCAGTACTTC. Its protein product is CASSSSGYEQYF.

The CDR3 DNA reads TGTGCCACCAGCCTCAGGGGAAGCAATCAGCCCCAGCATTTT. Protein product: CATSLRGSNQPQHF. The chain links TRBV15 to TRBJ1-5, with D tentatively TRBD1 (6 bases). Germline CDR1 reads LNHNV; CDR2 reads YYDKDF (reference sequence). V dropped 5 bases and J dropped 1 base, with 9 bases sitting between them. The CDR3 is 14 residues long.

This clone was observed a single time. The CDR3 loop reads CASSLGRGAYNEQFF. As DNA, the CDR3 is TGTGCCAGCAGTTTGGGCCGGGGTGCATACAATGAGCAGTTCTTC. This chain links TRBV27 with TRBJ2-1, with D perhaps matching TRBD2 (5 bases). With 3 bases removed from V and 4 bases from J, the gap between germline ends came to 13 bases. From germline, CDR1 is MNHEY and CDR2 SMNVEV (reference sequence). The CDR3 has 15 residues.

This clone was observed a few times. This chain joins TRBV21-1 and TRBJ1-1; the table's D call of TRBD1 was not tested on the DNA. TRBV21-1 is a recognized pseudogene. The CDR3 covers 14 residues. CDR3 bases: TGTGCCAGCAGCAAGGGACAGGGGAATAGTGAAGCTTTCTTT. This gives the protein CASSKGQGNSEAFF.

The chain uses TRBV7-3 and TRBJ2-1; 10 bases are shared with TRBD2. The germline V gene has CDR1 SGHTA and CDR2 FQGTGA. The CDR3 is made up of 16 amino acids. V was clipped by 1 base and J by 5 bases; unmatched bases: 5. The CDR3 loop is CASSLNPSGRDNEQFF. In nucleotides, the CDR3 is TGTGCCAGCAGCTTAAATCCCAGCGGGAGGGACAATGAGCAGTTCTTC.

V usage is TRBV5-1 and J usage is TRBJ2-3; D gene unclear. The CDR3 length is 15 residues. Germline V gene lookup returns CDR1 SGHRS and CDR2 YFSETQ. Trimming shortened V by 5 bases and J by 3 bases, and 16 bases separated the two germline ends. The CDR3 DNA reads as TGCGCCAGCAGTTCCGGAGCTCGCCCTACAGATACGCAGTATTTT. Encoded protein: CASSSGARPTDTQYF.

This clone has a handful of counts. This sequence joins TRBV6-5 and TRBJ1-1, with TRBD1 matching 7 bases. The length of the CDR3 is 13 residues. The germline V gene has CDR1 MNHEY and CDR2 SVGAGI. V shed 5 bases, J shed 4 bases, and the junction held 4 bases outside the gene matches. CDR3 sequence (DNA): TGTGCCAGCAGTACAGGGGTATTCACTGAAGCTTTCTTT. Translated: CASSTGVFTEAFF.

The CDR3, as DNA: TGTGCCAGCAGCCTCGAGGCGGGGATAGAGACCCAGTACTTC. It translates to CASSLEAGIETQYF. The genes are TRBV7-2 and TRBJ2-5; TRBD2 might be the D (6 bases). Trimming stripped 5 bases from V and 4 bases from J, with 14 bases between. This CDR3 contains 14 residues. The germline V gene encodes CDR1 SGHTA and CDR2 FQGNSA.

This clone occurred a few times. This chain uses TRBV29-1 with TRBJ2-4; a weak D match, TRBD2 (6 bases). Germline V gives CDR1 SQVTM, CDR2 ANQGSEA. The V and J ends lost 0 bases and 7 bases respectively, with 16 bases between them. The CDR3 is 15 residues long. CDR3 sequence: CSVEDWTRGGNIQYF. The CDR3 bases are TGCAGCGTTGAAGATTGGACCCGTGGGGGGAACATTCAGTACTTC.

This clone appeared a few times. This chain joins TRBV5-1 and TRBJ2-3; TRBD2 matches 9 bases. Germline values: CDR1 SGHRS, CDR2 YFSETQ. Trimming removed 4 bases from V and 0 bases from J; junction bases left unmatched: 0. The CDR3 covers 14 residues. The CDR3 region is CASSTSGSTDTQYF. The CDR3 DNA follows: TGCGCCAGCAGCACTAGCGGGAGCACAGATACGCAGTATTTT.

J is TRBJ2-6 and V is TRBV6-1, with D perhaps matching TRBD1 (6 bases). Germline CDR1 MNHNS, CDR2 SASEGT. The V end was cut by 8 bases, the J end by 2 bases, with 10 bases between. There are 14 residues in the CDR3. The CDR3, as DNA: TGTGCCAGCCTACAGGGAGCTGGGGCCAACGTCCTGACTTTC. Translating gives CASLQGAGANVLTF.

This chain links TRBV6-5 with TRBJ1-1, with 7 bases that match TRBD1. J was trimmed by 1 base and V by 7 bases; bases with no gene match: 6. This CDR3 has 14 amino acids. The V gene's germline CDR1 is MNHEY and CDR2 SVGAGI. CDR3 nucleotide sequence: TGTGCCAGCACCTGGACAGGAGAGAACACTGAAGCTTTCTTT. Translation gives CASTWTGENTEAFF.

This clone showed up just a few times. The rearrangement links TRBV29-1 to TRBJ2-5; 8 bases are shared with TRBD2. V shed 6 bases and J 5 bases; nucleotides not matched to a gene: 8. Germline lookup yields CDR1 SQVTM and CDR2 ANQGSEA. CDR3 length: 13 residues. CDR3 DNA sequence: TGCAGCGTCCCCGGACTAGCCAGGGAGACCCAGTACTTC. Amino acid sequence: CSVPGLARETQYF.

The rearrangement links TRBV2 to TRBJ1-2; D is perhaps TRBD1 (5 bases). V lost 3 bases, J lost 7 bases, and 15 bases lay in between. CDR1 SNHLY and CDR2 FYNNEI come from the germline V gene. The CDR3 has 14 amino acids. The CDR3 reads CASSEGQARAGYTF. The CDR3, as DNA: TGTGCCAGCAGTGAGGGGCAGGCAAGGGCTGGCTACACCTTC.

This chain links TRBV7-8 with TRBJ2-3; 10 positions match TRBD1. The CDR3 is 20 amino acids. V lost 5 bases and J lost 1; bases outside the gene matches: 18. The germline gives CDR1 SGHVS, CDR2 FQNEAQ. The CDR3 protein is CASSLMDRGDGFGGTDTQYF. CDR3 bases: TGTGCCAGCAGCCTTATGGACAGGGGGGATGGTTTCGGGGGCACAGATACGCAGTATTTT.

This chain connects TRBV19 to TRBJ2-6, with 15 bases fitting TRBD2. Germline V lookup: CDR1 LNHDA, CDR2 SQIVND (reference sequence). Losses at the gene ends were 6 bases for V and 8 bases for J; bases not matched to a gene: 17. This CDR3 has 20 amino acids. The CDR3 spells CASRHRRTSGRADLSNVLTF. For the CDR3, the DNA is TGTGCCAGTAGACACCGGAGGACTAGCGGGAGGGCCGATTTGTCCAACGTCCTGACTTTC.

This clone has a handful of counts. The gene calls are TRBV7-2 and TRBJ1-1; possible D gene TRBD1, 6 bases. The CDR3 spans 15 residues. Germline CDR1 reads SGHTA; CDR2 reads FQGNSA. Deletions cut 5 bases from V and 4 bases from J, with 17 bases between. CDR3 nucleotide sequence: TGTGCCAGCAGCCCTAGAGGCGGGGGCTTCACTGAAGCTTTCTTT. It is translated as CASSPRGGGFTEAFF.

The CDR3 loop reads CASYETGGVGDTQYF. The CDR3 nucleotides read TGTGCCAGCTATGAAACAGGGGGGGTGGGAGATACGCAGTATTTT. V usage is TRBV28 and J usage is TRBJ2-3; tentative D call: TRBD1 (8 bases). V was trimmed by 8 bases and J by 5 bases, leaving 20 bases between them. The CDR3 covers 15 residues. CDR1 and CDR2 (germline): MDHEN, SYDVKM.

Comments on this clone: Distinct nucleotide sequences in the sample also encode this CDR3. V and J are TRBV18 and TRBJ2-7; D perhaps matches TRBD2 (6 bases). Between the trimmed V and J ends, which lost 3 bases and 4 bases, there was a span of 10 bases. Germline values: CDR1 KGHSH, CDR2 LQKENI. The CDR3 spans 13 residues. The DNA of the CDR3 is TGTGCCAGCTCACCCGGGACTCCTTACGAGCAGTACTTC. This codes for CASSPGTPYEQYF.